This is a list of T cell receptor beta chains from one sample in a study of metastatic and nonmetastatic thyroid tumors. TCRdb re-called clones via MiXCR from the PCR reads. The sample has around 24,000 clones, 20% to 25% seen once. The sequencing sample was made of blood. These receptors all stem from a male donor with papillary thyroid cancer or a benign thyroid nodule (not recorded which). Some clones in this sample may be carry-over from other donors' samples. The CDR3 runs from the conserved cysteine through the conserved F or W. D genes are given only for firm matches. Expanded clones are given a class, and other clones once, few, many or no size at all.

D	V	size	J	DNA	CDR3
TRBD2	TRBV3-1	many	TRBJ2-1	TGTGCCAGCCGCCCGACTAGCGGAGACGGGAAGCAGTTCTTC	CASRPTSGDGKQFF
NA	TRBV6-1	NA	TRBJ1-2	TGTGCCACCGTGGGACGGTATGGCTACACCTTC	CATVGRYGYTF
NA	TRBV6-2/TRBV6-3	NA	TRBJ2-2	TGTGCCAGCAGTTACTCCCGGGACTGTAACACCGGGGAGCTGTTTTTT	CASSYSRDCNTGELFF
NA	TRBV30	medium-sized	TRBJ2-7	TGTGCCTGGAGTAGGCAATACGAGCAGTACTTC	CAWSRQYEQYF
NA	TRBV12-3/TRBV12-4	medium-sized	TRBJ2-2	TGTGCCAGCAGGTATACTGGAGGCGCAACGAACACCGGGGAGCTGTTTTTT	CASRYTGGATNTGELFF
NA	TRBV2	many	TRBJ1-1	TGTGCCAGCAGTGAACAGGGTGAAGCTTTCTTT	CASSEQGEAFF
NA	TRBV6-1	few	TRBJ1-2	TGTGCCAGCCACACTAACTATGGCTACACCTTC	CASHTNYGYTF
TRBD1	TRBV7-8	NA	TRBJ1-2	TGTGCCAGCAGCTTGGGACAGGGATATGGCTACACCTTC	CASSLGQGYGYTF
NA	TRBV5-4	many	TRBJ2-1	TGTGCCAGCAGCTTGGCGTACTATACACTACTTTACAATGAGCAGTTCTTC	CASSLAYYTLLYNEQFF
TRBD1	TRBV10-3	many	TRBJ2-3	TGTGCCATCAGGACAGGGGCGAGCACAGATACGCAGTATTTT	CAIRTGASTDTQYF
NA	TRBV4-1	few	TRBJ2-7	TGCGCCAGCAGCCGGGAAGCGGCGAGCTCCTACGAGCAGTACTTC	CASSREAASSYEQYF
TRBD1	TRBV5-5	NA	TRBJ1-5	TGTGCCAGCAGCGAGGATCGACAGGGCCCCAATCAGCCCCAGCATTTT	CASSEDRQGPNQPQHF
TRBD1	TRBV24-1	many	TRBJ2-1	TGTGCCACCAGTGACGTCCCGGGACAGGGGGGGTACAATGAGCAGTTCTTC	CATSDVPGQGGYNEQFF
TRBD1	TRBV5-8	many	TRBJ1-4	TGTGCCAGCACCCTCACAGGGGGCCCTGAAAAACTGTTTTTT	CASTLTGGPEKLFF
NA	TRBV28	medium-sized	TRBJ1-5	TGTGCCAGCAGTTTACTCCAGAGCAATCAGCCCCAGCATTTT	CASSLLQSNQPQHF
NA	TRBV2	few	TRBJ2-7	TGTGCTAGCAGGTACCCCGCGGGAGAGCAGTACTTC	CASRYPAGEQYF
NA	TRBV28	many	TRBJ2-6	TGTGCCAGCACGGGTCTGGAACTCTCTGGGGCCAACGTCCTGACTTTC	CASTGLELSGANVLTF
NA	TRBV7-6	NA	TRBJ2-2	TGTGCCAGCAGCTTAGAGGGGGAGACCGGGGAGCTGTTTTTT	CASSLEGETGELFF
NA	TRBV5-1	many	TRBJ2-2	TGCGCCAGCAGCTTGCTCACACGCGGGGAGCTGTTTTTT	CASSLLTRGELFF
NA	TRBV9	NA	TRBJ1-2	TGTGCCAGCAGCCCCGGCGAGGTACAAGGCTATGGCTACACCTTC	CASSPGEVQGYGYTF
TRBD1	TRBV28	few	TRBJ1-5	TGTGCCAGCATGGGACAGGGGGTTTTTGGCAATCAGCCCCAGCATTTT	CASMGQGVFGNQPQHF
NA	TRBV7-6	many	TRBJ1-3	TGTGCCAGCAGCCCCTCGCCCGGGACTGGAAACACCATATATTTT	CASSPSPGTGNTIYF
NA	TRBV19	many	TRBJ1-6	TGTGCCAGTGGGATATTGACAGCAGACTATAATTCACCCCTCCACTTT	CASGILTADYNSPLHF
NA	TRBV28	few	TRBJ2-7	TGTGCCAGCACGAGGGGGCTAGCGTTCTACGAGCAGTACTTC	CASTRGLAFYEQYF
NA	TRBV12-3/TRBV12-4	NA	TRBJ2-7	TGTGCCAGCAGCCTAGGGCCGCCCTACGAGCAGTACTTC	CASSLGPPYEQYF
NA	TRBV7-2	many	TRBJ1-6	TGTGCCAGCAGCCTACAGGGTCGGAATTCACCCCTCCACTTT	CASSLQGRNSPLHF
NA	TRBV28	few	TRBJ2-7	TGTGCCAGCAGTCATGACCGGTACACCAGATGGTACGAGCAGTACTTC	CASSHDRYTRWYEQYF
TRBD1	TRBV7-2	many	TRBJ2-1	TGTGCCAGCAGCCCCTTTGGGACAGGGGGTAATGAGCAGTTCTTC	CASSPFGTGGNEQFF
NA	TRBV6-1	NA	TRBJ2-5	TGTGCCAGCAGCCATCCTAACAGTGTCGGTGGGACCCAGTACTTC	CASSHPNSVGGTQYF
NA	TRBV12-3/TRBV12-4	few	TRBJ2-2	TGTGCCAGAAGTTTATCTAGGGCAGGGGAGCTGTTTTTT	CARSLSRAGELFF
TRBD1	TRBV15	many	TRBJ2-6	TGTGCCACCAGCGGGACAGGGGCAATCCGCTCTGGGGCCAACGTCCTGACTTTC	CATSGTGAIRSGANVLTF
TRBD1	TRBV30	many	TRBJ1-2	TGTGCCTGGAGTGTACTGGGCAGGGGGATCGGCTACACCTTC	CAWSVLGRGIGYTF
NA	TRBV6-1	few	TRBJ2-1	TGTGCCAGCAGTGAAACGCTAGATCTCCTAGATGAGCAGTTCTTC	CASSETLDLLDEQFF
TRBD2	TRBV14	many	TRBJ2-2	TGTGCCAGCAGCCCTCTAGCGGGAGGTCCCGGGGAGCTGTTTTTT	CASSPLAGGPGELFF
NA	TRBV9	many	TRBJ2-5	TGTGCCAGCAGCGTAGATCATGGGATTCAAGAGACCCAGTACTTC	CASSVDHGIQETQYF
NA	TRBV3-1	medium-sized	TRBJ2-7	TGTGCCAGCAGCCAAGTCTCTTACGAGCAGTACTTC	CASSQVSYEQYF
NA	TRBV3-1	many	TRBJ2-1	TGTGCCAGCAGCCAAGATCTATGGGATCTGGGGTCATCGGGGTACAATGAGCAGTTCTTC	CASSQDLWDLGSSGYNEQFF
NA	TRBV11-3	NA	TRBJ2-7	TGTGCCAGCAGCTTAGAACAGTCCGGGCGGCAGTACTTC	CASSLEQSGRQYF
NA	TRBV9	many	TRBJ2-2	TGTGCCAGCAGCCCTATGGCCTCGAACACCGGGGAGCTGTTTTTT	CASSPMASNTGELFF
NA	TRBV5-1	many	TRBJ2-2	TGCGCCAGCAGCTCGTCTGGGACGAGGGCCGGGGAGCTGTTTTTT	CASSSSGTRAGELFF
TRBD1	TRBV4-1	NA	TRBJ1-2	TGCGCCAGCAGCCAAAAGACAGGGTATGGCTACACCTTC	CASSQKTGYGYTF
NA	TRBV6-8	NA	TRBJ2-7	TGTGCCAGCAGTTACGACTGGGAGGATGGTTCGTTCTACGAGCAGTACTTC	CASSYDWEDGSFYEQYF
NA	TRBV7-2	many	TRBJ1-6	TGTGCCAGCAGCTTCCTTTATTCACCCCTCCACTTT	CASSFLYSPLHF